These 28 T cell receptor beta chains were all obtained from the same sample, sequenced in a study of T cells in Graves' hyperthyroidism and ophthalmopathy. What was amplified from RNA transcripts were TCR beta CDR3 regions. The HTBI primer set was used in a first-round RT-PCR of the TCR CDR3. Via MiXCR, TCRdb re-called the multiplex PCR reads, giving one row per CDR3 protein. Of roughly 700,000 distinct CDR3 sequences in the sample, about 14% were seen once. The sample was blood. These receptors originate from a woman under 30 with Graves' hyperthyroidism.

This clonotype has a handful of counts. The chain carries TRBV4-1 and TRBJ2-5, with D perhaps TRBD1 (5 bases). The CDR3 contains 17 residues. The ends were cut back, 7 bases at V and 5 bases at J, with 26 bases in the middle. Germline assignment: CDR1 MGHRA and CDR2 YSYEKL. For the CDR3, the DNA is TGCGCCAGCACTCCCCGAAGGCCGGGCAGGGATGGGGAGACCCAGTACTTC. This translates into CASTPRRPGRDGETQYF.

This clonotype was counted many times. The rearrangement joins TRBV18 to TRBJ2-1; no clear D. The CDR3 sequence is 15 residues long. The germline V gene encodes CDR1 KGHSH and CDR2 LQKENI. V was clipped by 1 base and J by 2 bases, with 9 bases between them. The CDR3 loop reads CASSPLDGPYNEQFF. CDR3 bases: TGTGCCAGCTCACCACTCGACGGTCCCTACAATGAGCAGTTCTTC.

The V call is TRBV11-3, the J call TRBJ2-7; D not certain. Germline CDR1 is SGHNT and CDR2 is YENEEA. There are 14 residues in the CDR3. The germline V and J ends were trimmed by 5 bases and 5 bases, with 16 bases remaining between them. The CDR3: CASSTPGPPHEQYF. DNA for the CDR3: TGTGCCAGCAGCACCCCCGGGCCCCCCCACGAGCAGTACTTC.

This chain connects TRBV6-4 to TRBJ1-5, with TRBD1 matching over 7 bases. V lost 7 bases to trimming and J lost 7 bases; unmatched junction nucleotides: 7. This CDR3 region has 13 residues. The V gene's germline CDR1 is MRHNA and CDR2 SNTAGT. In DNA form, the CDR3 reads TGTGCCAGCATCCAGGGGGAATGGCAGCCCCAGCATTTT. The encoded protein is CASIQGEWQPQHF.

This clonotype was observed at least ten times. The V gene is TRBV11-2, the J gene TRBJ2-1; 7 positions match TRBD1. Germline V CDR1 and CDR2: SGHAT, FQNNGV. This CDR3 has 15 amino acids. V shed 4 bases and J 0 bases; nucleotides not matched to a gene: 3. The chain's CDR3 is CASSSGQHSYNEQFF. The DNA for the CDR3 is TGTGCCAGCAGCTCGGGACAGCACTCCTACAATGAGCAGTTCTTC.

This clonotype has only a few counts. The V call is TRBV11-2, the J call TRBJ2-6; maybe TRBD1 (6 bases). CDR1 and CDR2 (germline): SGHAT, FQNNGV. This CDR3 spans 19 amino acids. Trimming removed 1 base from V and 4 bases from J, with 20 bases in between. The CDR3 nucleotides are TGTGCCAGCAGCTTAGTTGGGGGACATGTGTCCTCAGGGGCCAACGTCCTGACTTTC. Protein: CASSLVGGHVSSGANVLTF.

This clonotype was detected only a few times. The V call is TRBV12-3 or TRBV12-4, the J call TRBJ1-5; 7 positions agree with TRBD1. V dropped 8 bases and J dropped 5; count of bases not matched to a gene: 12. The CDR3 loop spans 15 amino acids. CDR3 DNA: TGTGCCAGCCGAGGGGGCAGGTGGTGGGATCAGCCCCAGCATTTT. It codes for CASRGGRWWDQPQHF.

This clonotype has ten or more counts. CDR3 region: CASSLVRATQETQYF. The DNA for the CDR3 is TGTGCCAGCAGCTTAGTTAGGGCTACTCAAGAGACCCAGTACTTC. The V call is TRBV7-2, the J call TRBJ2-5; no clear D. CDR1 is SGHTA and CDR2 is FQGNSA in the germline V gene. The CDR3 is made up of 15 amino acids. V lost 1 base, J lost 2 bases, and 11 bases lay in between.

Regarding this clonotype: The junction shows a germline mismatch at one end, possibly a read error. The chain joins TRBV20-1 to TRBJ2-3, with D perhaps given as TRBD1 or TRBD2 (6 bases each). CDR1 is DFQATT and CDR2 is SNEGSKA in the germline V gene (reference sequence). The CDR3 totals 12 residues. CDR3 DNA: TGCAGTGTTAGACAGGACGGGGGTAAAGAGTATTTT. Protein sequence: CSVRQDGGKEYF.

The V and J genes are TRBV18 and TRBJ2-7, with 11 bases lining up with TRBD2. CDR1 is KGHSH and CDR2 is LQKENI in the germline V gene. The CDR3 totals 18 residues. V was pared by 4 bases and J by 1 base, with 12 bases of the junction left unmatched. CDR3 amino acids: CASSLLLAGTSGSYEQYF. The CDR3 bases are TGTGCCAGCTCACTACTATTGGCCGGGACTAGCGGTTCCTACGAGCAGTACTTC.

The CDR3 loop reads CASSPQTGMQVEKLFF. As DNA, the CDR3 is TGTGCCAGCTCACCACAGACAGGGATGCAAGTTGAAAAACTGTTTTTT. The rearrangement uses TRBV18 and TRBJ1-4, with 7 bases fitting TRBD1. Germline V gene sequence: CDR1 KGHSH, CDR2 LQKENI. V lost 1 base to trimming and J lost 7 bases; unmatched junction nucleotides: 9. CDR3 length: 16 residues.

This clonotype showed up many times. The chain carries TRBV28 and TRBJ2-4, with D perhaps TRBD1 or TRBD2 (5 bases each). Germline V gene sequence: CDR1 MDHEN, CDR2 SYDVKM. The V and J ends lost 8 bases and 3 bases respectively, with 14 bases between them. This CDR3 has 14 amino acids. As DNA, the CDR3 is TGTGCCAGCCGGCAGGGAGAGGGCAAAAACATTCAGTACTTC. Encoded protein: CASRQGEGKNIQYF. Based on the CDR3 plus reference TRBV28 and TRBJ2-4, the full variable domain is DVKVTQSSRYLVKRTGEKVFLECVQDMDHENMFWYRQDPGLGLRLIYFSYDVKMKEKGDIPEGYSVSREKKERFSLILESASTNQTSMYLCASRQGEGKNIQYFGAGTRLSVL.

This rearrangement joins TRBV6-1 to TRBJ1-1, with TRBD1 as a possible D gene (5 bases). This CDR3 comprises 15 residues. Germline CDR1 reads MNHNS; CDR2 reads SASEGT. V was trimmed by 2 bases and J by 11 bases, leaving 21 bases between them. The CDR3 reads CASSEMAGGAIWAFF. Here the CDR3 DNA reads TGTGCCAGCAGTGAAATGGCGGGTGGGGCTATATGGGCTTTCTTT.

The V and J genes are TRBV19 and TRBJ1-5, with D maybe TRBD1 (6 bases). Germline V CDR1 and CDR2: LNHDA, SQIVND (reference sequence). This CDR3 has 14 residues. V lost 10 bases to trimming and J lost 0 bases, with 13 bases between them. The CDR3 DNA sequence: TGTGCCACAAGACAGGTGTATAGCAATCAGCCCCAGCATTTT. This sequence encodes CATRQVYSNQPQHF.

The chain carries TRBV9 and TRBJ2-3; the match to TRBD1 covers 7 bases. The CDR3 covers 13 residues. Losses at the gene ends were 2 bases for V and 6 bases for J; bases not matched to a gene: 3. CDR1 SGDLS and CDR2 YYNGEE come from the germline V gene. The CDR3 region is CASSVGTADTQYF. The DNA of the CDR3 is TGTGCCAGCAGCGTGGGGACAGCCGATACGCAGTATTTT.

This clonotype was counted a few times. The conserved phenylalanine or tryptophan normally closing the CDR3 is absent here, so this likely arose from a read error. The chain joins TRBV11-2 to TRBJ2-1; D remains unclear. V was trimmed by 1 base and J by 4 bases, leaving 5 bases between them. CDR3 size: 13 residues. Germline values: CDR1 SGHAT, CDR2 FQNNGV. Here the CDR3 reads CASSLGSYNEQFS. The CDR3 nucleotides are TGTGCCAGCAGCTTAGGGTCATACAATGAGCAGTTCTCC.

This clonotype was counted ten times or more. The chain joins TRBV6-1 to TRBJ1-1; TRBD1 matches 9 bases. V was clipped by 7 bases and J by 5 bases; unmatched bases: 11. The CDR3 spans 15 residues. Germline values: CDR1 MNHNS, CDR2 SASEGT. This chain's CDR3 is CASIPRGTGRTEAFF. In nucleotides, the CDR3 is TGTGCCAGCATTCCTAGAGGGACAGGGAGAACTGAAGCTTTCTTT.

The sample holds many counts of this clonotype. This sequence joins TRBV27 and TRBJ1-5; tentative D call: TRBD1 (5 bases). The V end lost 6 bases, the J end lost 1 base, and 10 bases lay between the germline ends. This CDR3 contains 14 residues. CDR1 MNHEY and CDR2 SMNVEV come from the germline V gene (reference sequence). DNA for the CDR3: TGTGCCAGCAGCCGAGGGGTGAGCAATCAGCCCCAGCATTTT. Amino acids: CASSRGVSNQPQHF.

This chain joins TRBV30 and TRBJ2-1; D gene ambiguous. V lost 6 bases to trimming and J lost 12 bases, with 21 bases between them. The CDR3 runs to 13 residues. Germline loops: CDR1 GTSNPN, CDR2 SVGIG (reference sequence). As DNA, the CDR3 is TGTGCCTGTAGAAGGATCGGGCCACTTGGGCAGTTCTTC. Its protein is CACRRIGPLGQFF.

In this sample, this clonotype turned up many times. V and J are TRBV12-3 or TRBV12-4 and TRBJ2-7; D uncertain. V was clipped by 8 bases and J by 2 bases, with 16 bases between them. The CDR3 totals 14 residues. CDR3 loop: CASRKNSLPYEQYF. In DNA, the CDR3 is TGTGCCAGCCGGAAGAACTCCTTGCCCTACGAGCAGTACTTC.

This clonotype was observed many times. The rearrangement links TRBV12-3 or TRBV12-4 to TRBJ1-2; D call uncertain. This CDR3 spans 15 amino acids. V was pared by 7 bases and J by 5 bases, with 20 bases between. CDR3 in amino acids: CASTLGHPSYYGYTF. The CDR3, as DNA: TGTGCCAGCACTTTGGGCCACCCGTCGTATTATGGCTACACCTTC.

In its sample, this clonotype was seen many times. J is TRBJ2-7 and V is TRBV11-3; tentative D call: TRBD1 (6 bases). The CDR3 extends over 15 amino acids. Trimming stripped 5 bases from V and 1 base from J, with 15 bases between. Germline lookup yields CDR1 SGHNT and CDR2 YENEEA. In nucleotides, the CDR3 is TGTGCCAGCAGCGCACGGACAGCGCAATCCTACGAGCAGTACTTC. Residues: CASSARTAQSYEQYF.

The table lists this clonotype with many counts. This rearrangement joins TRBV6-1 to TRBJ2-2; the D is unclear. The V end lost 6 bases, the J end lost 1 base, and 6 bases lay between the germline ends. In germline, CDR1 is MNHNS, CDR2 SASEGT. The CDR3 loop spans 13 amino acids. The CDR3 DNA sequence: TGTGCCAGCAGGGCACGGAACACCGGGGAGCTGTTTTTT. Amino acid sequence: CASRARNTGELFF.

This clonotype showed up just a few times. The rearrangement uses TRBV6-1 and TRBJ2-5; D might be TRBD2 (5 bases). This CDR3 has 14 amino acids. The germline V and J ends were trimmed by 5 bases and 2 bases, with 12 bases remaining between them. Germline CDR1 MNHNS, CDR2 SASEGT. The CDR3 bases are TGTGCCAGCAGTCCCCCCCCGGGGCAAGAGACCCAGTACTTC. Its translation: CASSPPPGQETQYF.

The chain carries TRBV9 and TRBJ2-1; tentative D call: TRBD2 (5 bases). The V end was cut by 2 bases, the J end by 3 bases, with 12 bases between. The CDR3 runs 15 residues. Germline loops: CDR1 SGDLS, CDR2 YYNGEE. The CDR3 coding sequence is TGTGCCAGCAGCGTGAGCGGAGTGATCTACAATGAGCAGTTCTTC. This sequence encodes CASSVSGVIYNEQFF.

The sample holds a few counts of this clonotype. The germline gene is not matched at one end of the junction; a read error may be the cause. J is TRBJ2-2 and V is TRBV30; tentatively, D is TRBD1 or TRBD2 (5 bases each). This CDR3 is 13 amino acids long. The V gene's germline CDR1 is GTSNPN and CDR2 SVGIG (reference sequence). The CDR3 sequence: CAWSVLTAGKLFF. As DNA, the CDR3 is TGTGCCTGGAGTGTACTGACAGCCGGGAAGCTGTTTTTT.

The sample holds many counts of this clonotype. This chain uses TRBV28 with TRBJ1-1; D remains unclear. Germline V gene data show CDR1 as MDHEN and CDR2 as SYDVKM. Deletions cut 5 bases from V and 4 bases from J, with 23 bases between. The CDR3 spans 17 residues. CDR3 in amino acids: CASSLPAFTTVLTEAFF. CDR3 in DNA: TGTGCCAGCAGTCTACCAGCCTTTACCACAGTACTCACTGAAGCTTTCTTT.

This clonotype was observed many times. The CDR3 bases are TGTGCCATCAGTGAGGCTGGGCTCAACACTGAAGCTTTCTTT. It is translated as CAISEAGLNTEAFF. The rearrangement uses TRBV10-3 and TRBJ1-1; D is undetermined. V gave up 2 bases and J gave up 2 bases, with 9 bases separating them. CDR1 and CDR2 (germline): ENHRY, SYGVKD. There are 14 residues in the CDR3.